This T cell receptor beta chain comes out of a study of neoadjuvant anti-PD-1 for oral cavity cancer. Study-wide background: Around day 43, patients without progression received a fourth nivolumab dose before surgery. Whole-study findings and limits: Post-nivolumab, blood T cell clonality was significantly elevated in non-responders.

The repertoire was sequenced with immunoSEQ multiplex PCR; TCRdb's copy has only in-frame clones and lacks some. The repertoire holds around 13,000 clones, nearly 75% seen once, with 2% to 2.5% in the top ten. This clone was observed a single time. The antigen is unknown. The time point: after neoadjuvant nivolumab, at surgical resection. The CDR3 has 15 amino acids. V lost 7 bases, J lost 4 bases, and 7 bases stayed unmatched. Germline V gene lookup returns CDR1 MNHNS and CDR2 SASEGT. The rearrangement links TRBV6-1 to TRBJ1-5, with 10 bases that match TRBD1. Sequenced here: PBMCs, sampled after nivolumab (anti-PD-1) treatment. This clonotype originated in a person aged 35-79 years with oral cavity squamous cell carcinoma. The CDR3 coding sequence is TGTGCCAGCACACGACAGGGGGCGAAAAATCAGCCCCAGCATTTT. Translated, it gives CASTRQGAKNQPQHF.